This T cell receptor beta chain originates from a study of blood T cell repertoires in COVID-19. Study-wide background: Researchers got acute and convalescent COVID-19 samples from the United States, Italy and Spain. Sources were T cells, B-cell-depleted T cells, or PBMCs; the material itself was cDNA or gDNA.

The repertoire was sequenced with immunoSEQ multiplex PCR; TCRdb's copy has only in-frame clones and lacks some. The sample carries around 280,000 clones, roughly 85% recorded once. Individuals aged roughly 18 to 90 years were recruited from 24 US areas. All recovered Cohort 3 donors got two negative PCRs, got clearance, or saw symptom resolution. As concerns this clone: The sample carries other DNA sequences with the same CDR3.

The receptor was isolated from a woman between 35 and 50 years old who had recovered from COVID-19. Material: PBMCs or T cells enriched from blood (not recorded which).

CDR3 protein: CASSLGTGDNQPQHF. In DNA, the CDR3 is TGTGCCAGCAGCTTAGGGACAGGCGATAATCAGCCCCAGCATTTT. V and J are TRBV7-8 and TRBJ1-5; TRBD1 agrees at 7 bases. Germline assignment: CDR1 SGHVS and CDR2 FQNEAQ. V was clipped by 1 base and J by 4 bases; unmatched bases: 4. This CDR3 is built from 15 residues.